The table lists the clone carrying this T cell receptor beta chain with a count of one. This table comes from immunoSEQ multiplex PCR, and its TCRdb copy is limited to in-frame clones, with some not included. The sample lists tens of thousands of clones, about 90% occurring once. This sample is drawn from a study of T cell changes during pregnancy in multiple sclerosis. Germline V gene sequence: CDR1 SGHNT, CDR2 YENEEA. J lost 5 bases, V lost 1 base, and 5 bases had no gene match. CDR3 length: 17 amino acids. The sequencing here drew on peripheral blood, taken in the second trimester of pregnancy. The clonotype was recovered from a female donor with multiple sclerosis, enrolled in a pregnancy study. The chain is built from TRBV11-3 and TRBJ2-3, with 14 bases fitting TRBD2. The CDR3 DNA reads TGTGCCAGCAGCTTAGGACAGACTAGCGGGGGGGAAGATACGCAGTATTTT. Amino acid sequence: CASSLGQTSGGEDTQYF.